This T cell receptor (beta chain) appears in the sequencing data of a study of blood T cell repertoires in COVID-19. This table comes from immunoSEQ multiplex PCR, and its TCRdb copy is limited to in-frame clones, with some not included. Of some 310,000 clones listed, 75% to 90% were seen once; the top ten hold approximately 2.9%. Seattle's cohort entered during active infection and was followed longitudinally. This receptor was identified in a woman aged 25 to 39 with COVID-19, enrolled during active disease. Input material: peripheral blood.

The CDR3 nucleotides are TGCAGCGTTGCGGGACAGGCAGTTTCGAATGGCTACACCTTC. Protein product: CSVAGQAVSNGYTF. V gene TRBV29-1 combines with J gene TRBJ1-2; 8 bases are shared with TRBD1. The CDR3 totals 14 residues. J was trimmed by 6 bases and V by 4 bases; bases with no gene match: 10. Germline-derived CDR1 and CDR2 are SQVTM and ANQGSEA.